This TCR beta chain was documented in a study of lymphopenia after photon versus proton radiotherapy. Findings and limits, study-wide: Survival link was tested only in deceased patients; proton benefit remains a possibility. After the lymphocyte nadir, photon-treated repertoires showed oligoclonal expansion, especially of CD8+ Temra cells. Proton therapy kept repertoires fairly stable, unlike photons, which gained effector/memory cells.

CDR1 and CDR2 from the germline V gene are MDHEN and SYDVKM. V lost 3 bases, J lost 2 bases, and 11 bases lay in between. The CDR3 has 14 amino acids. Concerning this clone itself: The antigen is undetermined.

Assay: immunoSEQ multiplex PCR; the TCRdb copy retains only in-frame clones and omits some. The sample shows roughly 76,000 clones, around 92% of them seen only once. The clonotype originates from a middle-aged woman with cholangiocarcinoma. The J gene is TRBJ2-7, the V gene TRBV28, with unresolved D. Sequenced here: peripheral blood, sampled from a patient treated with photon-based radiotherapy. CDR3 in DNA: TGTGCCAGCAGTTTCGGTGGGTACCCCTACGAGCAGTACTTC. Its protein is CASSFGGYPYEQYF.